The 12 T cell receptor beta chains below were found in one sample sequenced in a study of siplizumab effects on memory and regulatory T cells. Method: immunoSEQ multiplex PCR; TCRdb's copy keeps in-frame clones and lacks some. In the table there are 94,000 or so clones, 95% to 97% of which are singletons. Sequenced input: naive CD4+ T cells sorted from blood. The receptors come from a human donor in good health.

This sequence joins TRBV29-1 and TRBJ2-7; tentative D call: TRBD2 (5 bases). CDR1 and CDR2 (germline): SQVTM, ANQGSEA. CDR3 length: 14 amino acids. Trimming stripped 1 base from V and 0 bases from J, with 10 bases between. The CDR3 is CSVEVRAYSYEQYF. CDR3 bases: TGCAGCGTTGAAGTGAGGGCATACTCCTACGAGCAGTACTTC.

V is TRBV4-1 and J is TRBJ1-3; D remains ambiguous. The V gene's germline CDR1 is MGHRA and CDR2 YSYEKL. Trimming took 0 bases from V and 2 from J, leaving 14 bases between them. CDR3 size: 17 residues. This CDR3 is CASSQEVRVLAGNTIYF. DNA of the CDR3: TGCGCCAGCAGCCAAGAGGTCCGGGTACTGGCTGGAAACACCATATATTTT.

This clone was observed a single time. The chain joins TRBV2 to TRBJ1-1; D uncertain. Germline assignment: CDR1 SNHLY and CDR2 FYNNEI. Between the trimmed V and J ends, which lost 1 base and 11 bases, there was a span of 8 bases. CDR3 length: 11 amino acids. The DNA of the CDR3 is TGTGCCAGCAGTGAAGAGTTTAGTGCTTTCTTT. Translation gives CASSEEFSAFF.

The CDR3 coding sequence is TGTGCCAGCAGCCAAGAGGGTAGCGGGGGGCGTAATGAGCAGTTCTTC. Residues: CASSQEGSGGRNEQFF. The rearrangement links TRBV4-2 to TRBJ2-1; 10 nucleotides line up with TRBD2. The length of the CDR3 is 16 residues. Germline CDR1 LGHNA, CDR2 YNFKEQ. The J segment lost 7 bases and the V segment lost 0 bases, leaving 6 bases of the junction unmatched.

This clone has just one count. The chain is built from TRBV29-1 and TRBJ2-7; possible D gene TRBD2, 5 bases. The V end lost 4 bases, the J end lost 0 bases, and 13 bases lay between the germline ends. Germline CDR1 and CDR2: SQVTM and ANQGSEA. The CDR3 contains 14 residues. As DNA, the CDR3 is TGCAGCGTTGCTGGACTGGCGAGCTCCTACGAGCAGTACTTC. It specifies CSVAGLASSYEQYF.

The genes are TRBV5-1 and TRBJ2-5; D is unclear. Trimming took off 4 bases at V and 0 bases at J, with 16 bases between the two ends. Germline CDR1 reads SGHRS; CDR2 reads YFSETQ. The CDR3 sequence is 16 residues long. In DNA, the CDR3 is TGCGCCAGCAGCCCTAATGGGCGAGCAGACCAAGAGACCCAGTACTTC. Translation: CASSPNGRADQETQYF.

The J gene is TRBJ2-7, the V gene TRBV4-3, with D possibly being TRBD2 (5 bases). This CDR3 has 14 amino acids. V lost 5 bases and J lost 2, with 13 bases in between. Germline CDR1 reads LGHNA; CDR2 reads YSLEER. In nucleotides, the CDR3 is TGCGCCAGCAGCTCGAGGGATCCCCCCTACGAGCAGTACTTC. Translating gives CASSSRDPPYEQYF.

This chain links TRBV4-1 with TRBJ1-5; D may be TRBD1 (6 bases). The CDR3 spans 16 residues. The ends were cut back, 4 bases at V and 7 bases at J, with 20 bases in the middle. The germline CDR1 and CDR2 sequences are MGHRA and YSYEKL. In DNA, the CDR3 is TGCGCCAGCAGCCCCGGGAGGGGGGGAAAAAGGCAGCCCCAGCATTTT. Its protein product is CASSPGRGGKRQPQHF.

V usage is TRBV5-5 and J usage is TRBJ1-4, with D perhaps TRBD1 (6 bases). Germline V gene sequence: CDR1 SGHKS, CDR2 YYEKEE (reference sequence). The V end was cut by 1 base, the J end by 16 bases, with 20 bases between. The CDR3 length is 14 residues. CDR3 sequence reads: CASSLTGLNEKGFF. CDR3 DNA: TGTGCCAGCAGCTTGACAGGGCTTAATGAAAAGGGGTTTTTT.

CDR3 residues: CASSLGEFSYNEQFF. The CDR3 nucleotides read TGTGCCAGCAGCTTAGGAGAATTCTCCTACAATGAGCAGTTCTTC. The chain uses TRBV7-7 and TRBJ2-1; no definite D call. The CDR3 sequence is 15 residues long. Germline loops: CDR1 SSHAT, CDR2 FNYEAQ (reference sequence). Trimming removed 1 base at V and 0 bases at J, with 7 bases between.

The chain is built from TRBV7-2 and TRBJ1-1; 7 positions match TRBD1. The CDR3 has 15 amino acids. Germline V lookup: CDR1 SGHTA, CDR2 FQGNSA. The trim removed 5 bases at V and 5 bases at J, leaving 11 bases unmatched. In DNA form, the CDR3 reads TGTGCCAGCAGCCAAGCCCCAGGGGGTCAGACTGAAGCTTTCTTT. Encoded protein: CASSQAPGGQTEAFF.

The chain has TRBV18 and TRBJ1-5; 11 nucleotides match TRBD1. V dropped 6 bases and J dropped 4; count of bases not matched to a gene: 20. The germline V gene has CDR1 KGHSH and CDR2 LQKENI. The CDR3 is 20 residues long. CDR3 DNA: TGTGCCAGCTCCCTTTACGGGACAGGGGGGACTCAGGGGCCTAATCAGCCCCAGCATTTT. Translation gives CASSLYGTGGTQGPNQPQHF.